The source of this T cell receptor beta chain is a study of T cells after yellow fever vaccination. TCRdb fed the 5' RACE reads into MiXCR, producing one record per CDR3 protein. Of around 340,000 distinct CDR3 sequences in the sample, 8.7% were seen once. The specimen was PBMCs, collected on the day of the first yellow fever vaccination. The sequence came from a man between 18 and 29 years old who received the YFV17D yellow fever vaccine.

CDR3 sequence: CSARGAQCVQTGELFF. The CDR3 DNA sequence: TGCAGTGCTAGAGGCGCCCAATGCGTCCAGACCGGGGAGCTGTTTTTT. The rearrangement links TRBV20-1 to TRBJ2-2, with D unclear. Germline assignment: CDR1 DFQATT and CDR2 SNEGSKA (reference sequence). The length of the CDR3 is 16 residues. V dropped 1 base and J dropped 5 bases, with 17 bases sitting between them.